Following are 21 T cell receptor beta chains from one sample sequenced in a study of blood T cell repertoires in COVID-19. Method: immunoSEQ multiplex PCR; TCRdb's copy keeps in-frame clones and lacks some. The sample has some 270,000 clones; about 89% are singletons. Sequencing was performed on peripheral blood. These receptors originate from an older woman who had recovered from COVID-19.

With respect to this clone: A read error may account for a junction end that differs from germline. The V and J genes are TRBV13 and TRBJ1-4, with TRBD1 as a possible D gene (6 bases). Germline assignment: CDR1 PRHDT and CDR2 FYEKMQ (reference sequence). This CDR3 has 22 amino acids. The CDR3 region has the DNA TGCGCCAGTCAAATGGCTAGGGTGCATAAAACAATACAGGGCAACCTTAATGAAAAACTGTTTTTT. Protein product: CASQMARVHKTIQGNLNEKLFF.

The J gene is TRBJ2-5, the V gene TRBV29-1; the D gene is possibly TRBD1 (6 bases). This CDR3 region has 14 residues. Germline CDR1 SQVTM, CDR2 ANQGSEA. Trimming pared 1 base from V and 7 bases from J, leaving 16 bases between. The CDR3 is CSVEVGGAYVTQYF. DNA of the CDR3: TGCAGCGTTGAAGTTGGGGGCGCATATGTGACCCAGTACTTC.

The rearrangement links TRBV27 to TRBJ1-2; D is uncertain. The CDR3 length is 13 residues. Germline CDR1 is MNHEY and CDR2 is SMNVEV (reference sequence). Trimming stripped 3 bases from V and 4 bases from J, with 9 bases between. CDR3 sequence reads: CASSFRGLYGYTF. DNA of the CDR3: TGTGCCAGCAGTTTTCGAGGGCTCTATGGCTACACCTTC.

The chain combines TRBV18 with TRBJ1-6; D is unresolved. The CDR3 length is 15 residues. CDR1 is KGHSH and CDR2 is LQKENI in the germline V gene. V lost 2 bases, J lost 5 bases, and 10 bases lay in between. CDR3 sequence reads: CASSPGQANNSPLHF. CDR3 sequence (DNA): TGTGCCAGCTCACCAGGGCAGGCGAATAATTCACCCCTCCACTTT.

The chain combines TRBV28 with TRBJ2-7, with TRBD2 matching 8 bases. The V and J ends lost 10 bases and 0 bases, in that order; junction bases with no gene match: 17. The CDR3 length is 17 residues. Germline V gene data show CDR1 as MDHEN and CDR2 as SYDVKM. The CDR3 DNA is TGTGCCACCTGGGAGGCGGGGGGCCCGGCGAGCTCCTACGAGCAGTACTTC. This codes for CATWEAGGPASSYEQYF.

This sequence joins TRBV27 and TRBJ1-5, with TRBD1 identical over 8 bases. Trimming removed 5 bases from V and 2 bases from J; junction bases left unmatched: 2. The CDR3 is 14 amino acids. Germline V gene data show CDR1 as MNHEY and CDR2 as SMNVEV (reference sequence). Here the CDR3 DNA reads TGTGCCAGCAGTGACAGGGGAGGCAATCAGCCCCAGCATTTT. It codes for CASSDRGGNQPQHF.

The chain has TRBV2 and TRBJ1-2, with 7 bases that match TRBD1. Germline V gene data show CDR1 as SNHLY and CDR2 as FYNNEI. The CDR3 is made up of 13 amino acids. Unmatched junction bases numbered 7, after V lost 5 bases and J lost 7 bases. CDR3 residues: CASSQNRGLGYTF. CDR3 nucleotides: TGTGCCAGCAGTCAGAACAGGGGTCTTGGCTACACCTTC.

V gene TRBV20-1 combines with J gene TRBJ2-3; D gene ambiguous. The CDR3 spans 11 residues. Between the trimmed V and J ends, which lost 2 bases and 11 bases, there was a span of 11 bases. The germline CDR1 and CDR2 sequences are DFQATT and SNEGSKA (reference sequence). The DNA of the CDR3 is TGCAGTGCTAGAACGCAGGCAAGGCAGTATTTT. Translation gives CSARTQARQYF.

The CDR3 sequence is CASSLWVTSGVYNEQFF. The CDR3, as DNA: TGTGCCAGCAGCTTGTGGGTTACTAGCGGGGTATACAATGAGCAGTTCTTC. The chain combines TRBV7-2 with TRBJ2-1, with 10 bases aligning to TRBD2. V lost 3 bases, J lost 4 bases, and 9 bases stayed unmatched. The CDR3 has 17 amino acids. Germline assignment: CDR1 SGHTA and CDR2 FQGNSA.

This chain uses TRBV18 with TRBJ2-3, with 11 positions matching TRBD2. V lost 3 bases, J lost 5 bases, and 10 bases stayed unmatched. This CDR3 has 17 residues. Germline CDR1 reads KGHSH; CDR2 reads LQKENI. The CDR3 loop reads CASSPRLAGGSGDTQYF. Here the CDR3 DNA reads TGTGCCAGCTCACCCAGGCTAGCGGGGGGCTCGGGAGATACGCAGTATTTT.

This chain connects TRBV28 to TRBJ2-3; 12 positions agree with TRBD1. Germline V CDR1 and CDR2: MDHEN, SYDVKM. This CDR3 contains 16 residues. Trimming took 6 bases from V and 4 from J; bases not matched to a gene: 8. The CDR3 DNA reads as TGTGCCAGCAGCGGCTTGGGACAGGGGGCTCCAGATACGCAGTATTTT. Encoded protein: CASSGLGQGAPDTQYF.

This clone was seen only once. J is TRBJ2-5 and V is TRBV7-3; the match to TRBD2 covers 11 bases. There are 14 residues in the CDR3. Per germline, CDR1 SGHTA and CDR2 FQGTGA. Trimming removed 5 bases from V and 4 bases from J; junction bases left unmatched: 3. The CDR3 sequence is CASSQGLAGETQYF. DNA of the CDR3: TGTGCCAGCAGCCAAGGACTAGCGGGAGAGACCCAGTACTTC.

The chain uses TRBV18 and TRBJ2-3; 8 nucleotides match TRBD2. After removal of 1 base from V and 4 bases from J, the junction contained 4 bases not matched to a gene. CDR1 KGHSH and CDR2 LQKENI come from the germline V gene. The CDR3 sequence is 15 residues long. CDR3 region: CASSPRRGDPDTQYF. CDR3 coding DNA: TGTGCCAGCTCACCACGGCGGGGGGACCCAGATACGCAGTATTTT.

The CDR3 DNA sequence: TGTGCCAGCACCGGACAGGGCGGGGAGCTGTTTTTT. Encoded protein: CASTGQGGELFF. This chain joins TRBV6-6 and TRBJ2-2, with 8 positions matching TRBD1. Germline assignment: CDR1 MNHNY and CDR2 SVGAGI (reference sequence). The CDR3 contains 12 residues. The ends lost 7 bases at V and 7 bases at J; junction bases unmatched: 2.

The chain links TRBV28 to TRBJ1-3; 8 bases fit TRBD1. Germline CDR1 MDHEN, CDR2 SYDVKM. The CDR3 consists of 17 residues. The V segment lost 3 bases and the J segment 8 bases; nucleotides outside the gene matches: 15. The CDR3 sequence: CASSFRQGANLYDTIYF. The CDR3 DNA reads as TGTGCCAGCAGTTTTCGGCAGGGGGCCAATCTGTATGACACCATATATTTT.

The gene calls are TRBV18 and TRBJ2-7, with 10 bases aligning to TRBD2. V was clipped by 8 bases and J by 1 base; unmatched bases: 8. Germline V gene data show CDR1 as KGHSH and CDR2 as LQKENI. The CDR3 sequence is 15 residues long. CDR3 in amino acids: CASVPSGGLSYEQYF. CDR3 DNA: TGTGCCAGCGTCCCTAGCGGGGGCCTTTCCTACGAGCAGTACTTC. Together with reference TRBV18 and TRBJ2-7, the CDR3 gives the full variable domain: NAGVMQNPRHLVRRRGQEARLRCSPMKGHSHVYWYRQLPEEGLKFMVYLQKENIIDESGMPKERFSAEFPKEGPSILRIQQVVRGDSAAYFCASVPSGGLSYEQYFGPGTRLTVT.

V usage is TRBV7-8 and J usage is TRBJ2-5, with D perhaps matching TRBD2 (5 bases). The CDR3 totals 16 residues. CDR1 and CDR2 (germline): SGHVS, FQNEAQ. V was trimmed by 5 bases and J by 1 base, leaving 17 bases between them. The CDR3 spells CASSPAGMDAQETQYF. DNA for the CDR3: TGTGCCAGCAGCCCAGCCGGGATGGACGCCCAAGAGACCCAGTACTTC.

This clone was detected only a few times. The chain recombines TRBV18 with TRBJ1-5, with 8 bases aligning to TRBD1. Germline V CDR1 and CDR2: KGHSH, LQKENI. The CDR3 runs to 14 residues. V shed 4 bases, J shed 6 bases, and the junction held 5 bases outside the gene matches. The CDR3 reads CASSLDRGSQPQHF. CDR3 in DNA: TGTGCCAGCTCACTCGACAGGGGAAGTCAGCCCCAGCATTTT.

In the case of this clone: Within the sample, other DNA sequences also encode this same CDR3. V gene TRBV7-2 combines with J gene TRBJ2-6, with 7 bases that match TRBD1. CDR1 is SGHTA and CDR2 is FQGNSA in the germline V gene. The V segment lost 5 bases and the J segment 2 bases; nucleotides outside the gene matches: 3. The CDR3 loop spans 15 amino acids. The CDR3 region has the DNA TGTGCCAGCAGCCCACAGGGGACTGGGGCCAACGTCCTGACTTTC. It yields the protein CASSPQGTGANVLTF.

A single count supports this clone. V usage is TRBV4-2 and J usage is TRBJ1-2; TRBD1 aligns across 12 bases. Unmatched junction bases numbered 10, after V lost 3 bases and J lost 5 bases. Germline V CDR1 and CDR2: LGHNA, YNFKEQ. CDR3 length equals 17 residues. The CDR3, as DNA: TGTGCCAGCAGCCAGGGGGTGGGACAGGGGGCAGGTTATGGCTACACCTTC. Translating it yields CASSQGVGQGAGYGYTF.

This chain connects TRBV7-9 to TRBJ1-5, with D possibly being TRBD1 (5 bases). CDR1 SEHNR and CDR2 FQNEAQ come from the germline V gene (reference sequence). CDR3 size: 14 residues. V lost 7 bases, J lost 3 bases, and 13 bases lay in between. The CDR3 DNA follows: TGTGCCAGCAACACAGGAAACGACAATCAGCCCCAGCATTTT. This encodes CASNTGNDNQPQHF.